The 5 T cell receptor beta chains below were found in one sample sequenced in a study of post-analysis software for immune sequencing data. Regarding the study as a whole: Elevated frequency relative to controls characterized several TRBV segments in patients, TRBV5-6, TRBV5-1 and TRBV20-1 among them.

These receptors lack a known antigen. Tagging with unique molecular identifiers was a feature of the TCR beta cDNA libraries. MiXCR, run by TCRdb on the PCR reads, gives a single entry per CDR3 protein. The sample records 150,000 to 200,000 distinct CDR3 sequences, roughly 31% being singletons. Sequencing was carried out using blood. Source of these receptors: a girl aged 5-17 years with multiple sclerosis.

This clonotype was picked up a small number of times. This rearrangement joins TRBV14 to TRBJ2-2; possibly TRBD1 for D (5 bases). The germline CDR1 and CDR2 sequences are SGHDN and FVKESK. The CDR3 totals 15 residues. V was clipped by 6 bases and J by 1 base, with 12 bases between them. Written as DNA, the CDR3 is TGTGCCAGCAGTAGGAAGACAGAGAACACCGGGGAGCTGTTTTTT. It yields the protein CASSRKTENTGELFF.

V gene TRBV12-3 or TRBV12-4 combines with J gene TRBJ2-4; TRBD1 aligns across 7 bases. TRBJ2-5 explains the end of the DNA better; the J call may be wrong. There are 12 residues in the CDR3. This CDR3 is CASQTGLETQYF. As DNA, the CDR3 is TGTGCCAGCCAGACAGGGTTGGAGACCCAGTACTTC.

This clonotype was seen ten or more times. The CDR3 loop is CSATNGPFLYQETQYF. The CDR3 nucleotides read TGCAGTGCTACTAACGGACCCTTCCTGTACCAAGAGACCCAGTACTTC. J is TRBJ2-5 and V is TRBV20-1; D remains ambiguous. Trimming cost V 4 bases and J 0 bases, with 18 bases left between them. This CDR3 has 16 amino acids. Germline V CDR1 and CDR2: DFQATT, SNEGSKA (reference sequence).

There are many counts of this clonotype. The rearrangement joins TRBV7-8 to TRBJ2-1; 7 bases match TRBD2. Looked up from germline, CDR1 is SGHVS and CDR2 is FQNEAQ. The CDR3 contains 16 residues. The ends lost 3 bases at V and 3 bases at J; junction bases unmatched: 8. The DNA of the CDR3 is TGTGCCAGCAGCTTCACTAGCGCCTTGGACTACAATGAGCAGTTCTTC. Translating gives CASSFTSALDYNEQFF.

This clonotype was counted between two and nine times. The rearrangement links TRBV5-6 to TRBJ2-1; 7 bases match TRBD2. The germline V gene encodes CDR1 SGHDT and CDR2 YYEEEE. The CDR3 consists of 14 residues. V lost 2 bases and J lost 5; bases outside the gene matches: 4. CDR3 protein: CASSFLAEDNEQFF. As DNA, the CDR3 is TGTGCCAGCAGCTTCCTAGCGGAAGACAATGAGCAGTTCTTC.